The rows below give T cell receptor beta chains drawn from one sample of a study of T cells after yellow fever vaccination. A single record per CDR3 protein comes from TCRdb applying MiXCR to the 5' RACE reads. Of a few hundred thousand distinct CDR3 sequences listed, 19% are singletons. This sample comprised PBMCs, obtained 15 days after the yellow fever booster vaccination. The receptors shown here come from a man younger than 45 who received the YFV17D yellow fever vaccine. CDR3s leave out the opening cysteine and the closing phenylalanine or tryptophan.

v_call	cdr3_length	j_call	cdr3_aa
TRBV12-3/TRBV12-4	11	TRBJ2-5	ASTDRGQETQY
TRBV7-2	15	TRBJ2-1	ASSLAFGTSLYNEQF
TRBV5-6	12	TRBJ2-3	ASSFPGGTDTQY
TRBV29-1	13	TRBJ2-3	SVEEGSGYTDTQY
TRBV6-5	17	TRBJ2-3	ASSYGGGLAGTFTDTQY
TRBV10-3	13	TRBJ2-1	AISPGFGDYNEQF
TRBV4-3	12	TRBJ1-4	ASSPPGEGEKLF
TRBV7-8	10	TRBJ1-1	ASSFKGSEAF
TRBV29-1	9	TRBJ1-2	SGQGPYGYT
TRBV7-9	13	TRBJ2-7	ASSPEPGVGYEQY
TRBV28	12	TRBJ2-7	ASTPIASSYEQY
TRBV9	13	TRBJ2-5	ASSPQPRVQETQY
TRBV19	13	TRBJ2-3	ASSPTVAPTDTQY
TRBV15	15	TRBJ2-7	ATSRDLSSVSSYEQY
TRBV7-2	11	TRBJ1-1	ASRRAQGTEAF
TRBV7-2	13	TRBJ2-1	ASSLGGLGSNEQF
TRBV27	12	TRBJ1-6	ASSFQGVNSPLH
TRBV7-2	13	TRBJ2-7	ASSLNGQGFDEQY
TRBV4-3	15	TRBJ2-1	ASSQAITGASYNEQF
TRBV7-9	15	TRBJ2-3	ASSFRSLTGTSDTQY